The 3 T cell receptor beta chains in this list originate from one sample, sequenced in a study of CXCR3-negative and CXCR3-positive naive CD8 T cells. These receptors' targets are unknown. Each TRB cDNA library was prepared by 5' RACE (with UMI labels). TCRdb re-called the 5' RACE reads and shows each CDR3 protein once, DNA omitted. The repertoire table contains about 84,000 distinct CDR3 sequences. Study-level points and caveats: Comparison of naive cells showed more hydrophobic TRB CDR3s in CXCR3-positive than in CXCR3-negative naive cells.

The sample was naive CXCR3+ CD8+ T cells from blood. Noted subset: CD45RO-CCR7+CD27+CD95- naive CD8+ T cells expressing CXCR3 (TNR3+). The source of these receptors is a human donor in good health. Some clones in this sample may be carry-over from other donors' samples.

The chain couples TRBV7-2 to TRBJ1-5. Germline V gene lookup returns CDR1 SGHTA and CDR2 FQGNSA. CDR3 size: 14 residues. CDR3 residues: CASSLAHHDQPQHF.

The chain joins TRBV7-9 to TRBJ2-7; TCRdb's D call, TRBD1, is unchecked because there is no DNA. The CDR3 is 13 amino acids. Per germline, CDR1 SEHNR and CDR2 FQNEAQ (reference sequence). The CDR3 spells CASSGRDSYEQYF.

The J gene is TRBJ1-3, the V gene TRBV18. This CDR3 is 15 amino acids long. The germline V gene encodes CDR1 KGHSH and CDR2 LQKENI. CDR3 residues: CASSLQGLSGNTIYF.